These 15 T cell receptor beta chains share one sample of origin, sequenced in a study of neoadjuvant anti-PD-1 for oral cavity cancer. Produced via immunoSEQ multiplex PCR; TCRdb's table is partial and in-frame only. The repertoire includes 11,000 to 15,000 clones, roughly 72% of them detected once, and 3% sits in the top ten. This material consisted of PBMCs, taken before nivolumab (anti-PD-1) treatment. The receptors come from a person between 40 and 85 years old with oral cavity squamous cell carcinoma.

For the CDR3, the DNA is TGTGCCAGTTACGCCGTTGGGGAGCTGTTTTTT. It specifies CASYAVGELFF. The chain recombines TRBV6-5 with TRBJ2-2; no clear D gene. The germline CDR1 and CDR2 sequences are MNHEY and SVGAGI. V was clipped by 9 bases and J by 8 bases, with 10 bases between them. The CDR3 is 11 residues long.

This chain connects TRBV15 to TRBJ2-7; 8 bases align to TRBD2. J was trimmed by 2 bases and V by 6 bases; bases with no gene match: 3. The CDR3 has 13 residues. Germline lookup yields CDR1 LNHNV and CDR2 YYDKDF (reference sequence). As DNA, the CDR3 is TGTGCCACCAGAAGTAGCGGGACCTACGAGCAGTACTTC. It codes for CATRSSGTYEQYF.

This clone was observed a single time. The V gene is TRBV19, the J gene TRBJ2-1, with a possible D match to TRBD2 (6 bases). CDR1 LNHDA and CDR2 SQIVND come from the germline V gene (reference sequence). V lost 1 base to trimming and J lost 4 bases, with 11 bases between them. CDR3 size: 15 residues. CDR3: CASSIGFGGYNEQFF. CDR3 in DNA: TGTGCCAGTAGTATAGGATTTGGAGGGTACAATGAGCAGTTCTTC.

The table lists this clone with a few counts. The rearrangement uses TRBV7-8 and TRBJ1-1, with 9 positions matching TRBD1. The V and J ends lost 5 bases and 0 bases, in that order; junction bases with no gene match: 10. The CDR3 spans 17 residues. Germline V gene lookup returns CDR1 SGHVS and CDR2 FQNEAQ. CDR3 sequence: CASSPWGQGRLNTEAFF. CDR3 in DNA: TGTGCCAGCAGCCCTTGGGGACAGGGTAGATTGAACACTGAAGCTTTCTTT.

This chain joins TRBV27 and TRBJ1-1; TRBD1 might be the D (6 bases). This CDR3 has 11 residues. Looked up from germline, CDR1 is MNHEY and CDR2 is SMNVEV (reference sequence). The germline V and J ends were trimmed by 7 bases and 8 bases, with 11 bases remaining between them. The CDR3 protein is CASIGGREAFF. The DNA of the CDR3 is TGTGCCAGCATTGGGGGCAGGGAAGCTTTCTTT.

The sample holds a few counts of this clone. This rearrangement joins TRBV6-1 to TRBJ1-2; 8 bases fit TRBD1. Germline-derived CDR1 and CDR2 are MNHNS and SASEGT. This CDR3 contains 15 residues. The V and J ends lost 2 bases and 7 bases, in that order; junction bases with no gene match: 9. Written as DNA, the CDR3 is TGTGCCAGCAGTGAACAACCCCAGGGGGCGATTGGCTACACCTTC. Its protein product is CASSEQPQGAIGYTF.

This chain uses TRBV6-4 with TRBJ2-6; D is unresolved. The CDR3 is 15 residues long. Germline V gene lookup returns CDR1 MRHNA and CDR2 SNTAGT. V lost 4 bases and J 2 bases, leaving 9 bases between the germline ends. DNA for the CDR3: TGTGCCAGCAGTGTTACAGCAGCTGGGGCCAACGTCCTGACTTTC. Amino acids: CASSVTAAGANVLTF.

This clone was seen once. The chain couples TRBV7-7 to TRBJ2-2; TRBD1 agrees at 8 bases. Germline lookup yields CDR1 SSHAT and CDR2 FNYEAQ (reference sequence). V was clipped by 0 bases and J by 7 bases; unmatched bases: 4. The CDR3 runs to 15 residues. The CDR3 sequence: CASSLATGVGGELFF. Here the CDR3 DNA reads TGTGCCAGCAGCTTAGCGACAGGGGTTGGCGGGGAGCTGTTTTTT.

The chain joins TRBV7-2 to TRBJ2-6; D not resolved. The ends were cut back, 4 bases at V and 0 bases at J, with 10 bases in the middle. The CDR3 is 16 amino acids. Germline V gene lookup returns CDR1 SGHTA and CDR2 FQGNSA. CDR3 sequence: CASSWSGVSGANVLTF. The CDR3 nucleotides read TGTGCCAGCAGCTGGTCAGGCGTCTCTGGGGCCAACGTCCTGACTTTC.

CDR3 nucleotides: TGTGCCAGCAGCGCAAGTCCCTTTGACAGCGGTTACAATGAGCAGTTCTTC. Translating gives CASSASPFDSGYNEQFF. This chain joins TRBV9 and TRBJ2-1, with D perhaps given as TRBD1 or TRBD2 (5 bases each). V gave up 3 bases and J gave up 4 bases, with 20 bases separating them. This CDR3 comprises 17 residues. CDR1 SGDLS and CDR2 YYNGEE come from the germline V gene.

The gene calls are TRBV6-4 and TRBJ1-2, with D possibly TRBD1 on 5 matching bases. Per germline, CDR1 MRHNA and CDR2 SNTAGT. Trimming shortened V by 4 bases and J by 7 bases, and 19 bases separated the two germline ends. The CDR3 loop spans 15 amino acids. The CDR3 nucleotides read TGTGCCAGCAGTGGGCAGGGAGTCCGTAGCTTTGGCTACACCTTC. It is translated as CASSGQGVRSFGYTF.

The J gene is TRBJ2-1, the V gene TRBV2; 11 bases are a match to TRBD2. After removal of 4 bases from V and 4 bases from J, the junction contained 3 bases not matched to a gene. In germline, CDR1 is SNHLY, CDR2 FYNNEI. The CDR3 runs 15 residues. The CDR3 here is CASSVSGGEYNEQFF. The CDR3 DNA reads as TGTGCCAGCAGTGTTAGCGGGGGGGAGTACAATGAGCAGTTCTTC.

Only one count was recorded for this clone. The rearrangement joins TRBV14 to TRBJ2-7, with D perhaps TRBD2 (5 bases). Trimming cost V 1 base and J 5 bases, with 15 bases left between them. CDR3 length equals 15 residues. Looked up from germline, CDR1 is SGHDN and CDR2 is FVKESK. CDR3 in amino acids: CASSQGTLRRDEQYF. CDR3 in DNA: TGTGCCAGCAGCCAAGGAACCCTCCGGCGGGACGAGCAGTACTTC.

The chain joins TRBV18 to TRBJ2-7, with 14 nucleotides matching TRBD2. The V segment lost 5 bases and the J segment 4 bases; nucleotides outside the gene matches: 7. The CDR3 has 16 amino acids. Germline V gives CDR1 KGHSH, CDR2 LQKENI. CDR3 region: CASSVGTSGSIYEQYF. CDR3 DNA: TGTGCCAGCTCAGTAGGGACTAGCGGGAGTATATACGAGCAGTACTTC.

This chain joins TRBV7-3 and TRBJ2-1; 8 bases fit TRBD2. The CDR3 is 17 residues long. Trimming at V came to 1 base and at J to 5 bases, leaving 10 bases not matched to a gene. Germline CDR1 reads SGHTA; CDR2 reads FQGTGA. The CDR3 reads CASSLNPPGLVDNEQFF. The CDR3 DNA follows: TGTGCCAGCAGCTTAAACCCCCCGGGACTAGTAGACAATGAGCAGTTCTTC.